The 31 T cell receptor beta chains given below trace back to one sample, sequenced in a study of cytomegalovirus exposure and HLA in healthy donors. Produced via immunoSEQ multiplex PCR; TCRdb's table is partial and in-frame only. The sample consists of 56,000 or so clones, 85% to 95% of them appearing once. The source material was PBMCs. The receptors shown here come from a man younger than 30 in good health and CMV-seronegative.

This clone was seen once. The V gene is TRBV5-4, the J gene TRBJ2-1; TRBD2 matches 9 bases. CDR1 is SGHNT, CDR2 YYREEE, per germline (reference sequence). This CDR3 comprises 16 residues. The ends lost 4 bases at V and 7 bases at J; junction bases unmatched: 12. CDR3 DNA sequence: TGTGCCAGCAGCCGGAAAGTAGCGGGAGATAAGAATGAGCAGTTCTTC. The encoded protein is CASSRKVAGDKNEQFF.

V usage is TRBV7-3 and J usage is TRBJ1-2; a possible D gene is TRBD1 (5 bases). Germline CDR1 reads SGHTA; CDR2 reads FQGTGA. The CDR3 length is 14 residues. The V end lost 1 base, the J end lost 8 bases, and 14 bases lay between the germline ends. The CDR3 spells CASSLSSAGLGYTF. CDR3 nucleotides: TGTGCCAGCAGCTTAAGTTCCGCAGGGCTGGGCTACACCTTC.

V usage is TRBV6-5 and J usage is TRBJ2-1, with a weak D call TRBD1 (5 bases). Trimming pared 6 bases from V and 1 base from J, leaving 10 bases between. The CDR3 spans 14 residues. CDR1 is MNHEY and CDR2 is SVGAGI in the germline V gene. The CDR3 sequence is CASRKTVSYNEQFF. In DNA, the CDR3 is TGTGCCAGCAGGAAGACAGTTTCCTACAATGAGCAGTTCTTC.

V and J are TRBV27 and TRBJ2-7, with 9 bases that match TRBD1. The CDR3 consists of 15 residues. Per the germline V gene, CDR1 is MNHEY and CDR2 is SMNVEV (reference sequence). V dropped 4 bases and J dropped 6; count of bases not matched to a gene: 10. CDR3 in DNA: TGTGCCAGCAGTTCATACAGGGGGCGCAATGGCGAGCAGTACTTC. It is translated as CASSSYRGRNGEQYF.

This chain connects TRBV14 to TRBJ2-5; D is perhaps TRBD1 (5 bases). V lost 3 bases and J 4 bases, leaving 12 bases between the germline ends. Germline-derived CDR1 and CDR2 are SGHDN and FVKESK. CDR3 length: 14 amino acids. CDR3 protein: CASSQFQGIETQYF. CDR3 DNA sequence: TGTGCCAGCAGCCAGTTTCAGGGAATAGAGACCCAGTACTTC.

V and J are TRBV5-1 and TRBJ2-1, with 8 bases identical to TRBD2. The V segment lost 7 bases and the J segment 5 bases; nucleotides outside the gene matches: 5. The germline CDR1 and CDR2 sequences are SGHRS and YFSETQ. The CDR3 covers 13 residues. The DNA for the CDR3 is TGCGCCAGCTTGGCTAGCGGGCACAATGAGCAGTTCTTC. It yields the protein CASLASGHNEQFF.

This clone was detected once. V is TRBV28 and J is TRBJ1-3; TRBD1 is a possible D gene (5 bases). The V end was cut by 7 bases, the J end by 0 bases, with 16 bases between. The CDR3 is 16 residues long. The germline CDR1 and CDR2 sequences are MDHEN and SYDVKM. The CDR3 region is CASTGTGLFSGNTIYF. CDR3 sequence (DNA): TGTGCCAGCACCGGGACGGGACTCTTCTCTGGAAACACCATATATTTT. Filled out from reference TRBV28 and TRBJ1-3, the complete variable domain reads DVKVTQSSRYLVKRTGEKVFLECVQDMDHENMFWYRQDPGLGLRLIYFSYDVKMKEKGDIPEGYSVSREKKERFSLILESASTNQTSMYLCASTGTGLFSGNTIYFGEGSWLTVV.

This chain connects TRBV6-1 to TRBJ2-1; 10 bases line up with TRBD2. The CDR3 covers 15 residues. In germline, CDR1 is MNHNS, CDR2 SASEGT. V lost 6 bases, J lost 4 bases, and 6 bases stayed unmatched. DNA of the CDR3: TGTGCCAGCAGCATCGGGACTAGCGCGTACAATGAGCAGTTCTTC. Translated: CASSIGTSAYNEQFF.

This chain uses TRBV27 with TRBJ2-7; a possible D gene is TRBD1 (6 bases). CDR1 and CDR2 (germline): MNHEY, SMNVEV (reference sequence). The CDR3 consists of 14 residues. V lost 3 bases and J lost 3, with 12 bases in between. The CDR3 reads CASSFSGTLYEQYF. CDR3 DNA: TGTGCCAGCAGTTTTTCCGGGACACTCTACGAGCAGTACTTC.

The CDR3 is CASSLAGGRTTNNYGYTF. The CDR3 DNA follows: TGCGCCAGCAGCTTGGCCGGGGGGCGAACAACAAATAACTATGGCTACACCTTC. V gene TRBV5-1 combines with J gene TRBJ1-2, with D perhaps TRBD1 (6 bases). Trimming took 0 bases from V and 1 from J, leaving 19 bases between them. Germline lookup yields CDR1 SGHRS and CDR2 YFSETQ. The CDR3 sequence is 18 residues long.

The gene calls are TRBV19 and TRBJ2-7; 8 bases are shared with TRBD2. Trimming at V came to 5 bases and at J to 2 bases, leaving 5 bases not matched to a gene. The CDR3 contains 14 residues. Germline CDR1 LNHDA, CDR2 SQIVND (reference sequence). CDR3 in DNA: TGTGCCAGTAGTGGGGCGGGAGGTCCCTACGAGCAGTACTTC. It translates to CASSGAGGPYEQYF.

The V gene is TRBV7-2, the J gene TRBJ2-1, with 8 positions matching TRBD2. This CDR3 region has 16 residues. V was pared by 5 bases and J by 0 bases, with 6 bases of the junction left unmatched. Per germline, CDR1 SGHTA and CDR2 FQGNSA. The CDR3 nucleotides are TGTGCCAGCAGCGCGCCACTAGCGGACTCCTACAATGAGCAGTTCTTC. It codes for CASSAPLADSYNEQFF. Looking up the rest from reference TRBV7-2 and TRBJ2-1 gives the full variable domain: GAGVSQSPSNKVTEKGKDVELRCDPISGHTALYWYRQSLGQGLEFLIYFQGNSAPDKSGLPSDRFSAERTGGSVSTLTIQRTQQEDSAVYLCASSAPLADSYNEQFFGPGTRLTVL.

This clone was observed once. The rearrangement links TRBV6-5 to TRBJ2-7; 7 bases fit TRBD2. The CDR3 totals 14 residues. Trimming took 0 bases from V and 6 from J; bases not matched to a gene: 5. Germline loops: CDR1 MNHEY, CDR2 SVGAGI. CDR3 nucleotide sequence: TGTGCCAGCAGTTACTCGGCGGGAGACCCCGAGCAGTACTTC. Its translation: CASSYSAGDPEQYF.

With regard to this clone: Sequence at one end of the junction differs from germline and may be a read error. J is TRBJ1-3 and V is TRBV28; D perhaps matches TRBD1 (5 bases). The CDR3 is 11 amino acids. CDR1 is MDHEN, CDR2 SYDVKM, per germline. The DNA for the CDR3 is TGTGCCAGCAGTTTTGGTAGGGACTGGGATTTT. Protein product: CASSFGRDWDF.

The chain employs TRBV7-2 and TRBJ2-3; 10 positions agree with TRBD1. The CDR3 has 15 residues. The trim removed 4 bases at V and 4 bases at J, leaving 5 bases unmatched. The germline gives CDR1 SGHTA, CDR2 FQGNSA. The DNA of the CDR3 is TGTGCCAGCAGCTGGACAGGGGGGCGGGCAGATACGCAGTATTTT. Encoded protein: CASSWTGGRADTQYF.

The chain is built from TRBV19 and TRBJ2-1; 10 positions agree with TRBD2. CDR1 and CDR2 (germline): LNHDA, SQIVND (reference sequence). The CDR3 sequence is 15 residues long. With V trimmed by 5 bases and J by 15 bases, 16 bases remained unmatched. This CDR3 reads CASSPKTLKGLASFF. The CDR3 nucleotides are TGTGCCAGTAGTCCTAAGACACTAAAGGGACTAGCGTCGTTCTTC. Full variable domain (missing parts from reference TRBV19 and TRBJ2-1): DGGITQSPKYLFRKEGQNVTLSCEQNLNHDAMYWYRQDPGQGLRLIYYSQIVNDFQKGDIAEGYSVSREKKESFPLTVTSAQKNPTAFYLCASSPKTLKGLASFFGPGTRLTVL.

The J gene is TRBJ2-2, the V gene TRBV2; a weak D match, TRBD1 (6 bases). Per germline, CDR1 SNHLY and CDR2 FYNNEI. CDR3 size: 15 residues. Trimming pared 6 bases from V and 5 bases from J, leaving 16 bases between. CDR3 protein: CASSSQTGPTGELFF. The CDR3 DNA follows: TGTGCCAGCAGCTCCCAGACAGGACCTACCGGGGAGCTGTTTTTT.

Here the CDR3 DNA reads TGTGCCAGCAGCTTAGCGGGGCATAAGGTTGCGGGGGAGCTGTTTTTT. The encoded protein is CASSLAGHKVAGELFF. V and J are TRBV7-8 and TRBJ2-2; TRBD1 might be the D (5 bases). Trimming took 0 bases from V and 8 from J, leaving 16 bases between them. The CDR3 runs 16 residues. Germline loops: CDR1 SGHVS, CDR2 FQNEAQ. Full variable domain (rest looked up from reference TRBV7-8 and TRBJ2-2): GAGVSQSPRYKVAKRGQDVALRCDPISGHVSLFWYQQALGQGPEFLTYFQNEAQLDKSGLPSDRFFAERPEGSVSTLKIQRTQQEDSAVYLCASSLAGHKVAGELFFGEGSRLTVL.

V usage is TRBV6-1 and J usage is TRBJ2-4; a weak D match, TRBD2 (7 bases). V was pared by 7 bases and J by 8 bases, with 12 bases between. Germline CDR1 is MNHNS and CDR2 is SASEGT. The CDR3 covers 12 residues. CDR3 region: CASIGGGDIQYF. CDR3 nucleotide sequence: TGTGCCAGCATAGGGGGAGGGGACATTCAGTACTTC.

The table lists this clone with a count of one. The chain carries TRBV5-1 and TRBJ1-4, with D tentatively TRBD1 (6 bases). Per the germline V gene, CDR1 is SGHRS and CDR2 is YFSETQ. Trimming took off 5 bases at V and 4 bases at J, with 12 bases between the two ends. The CDR3 runs to 14 residues. The CDR3, as DNA: TGCGCCAGCAGTTGGGCAGGGGATAATGAAAAACTGTTTTTT. It translates to CASSWAGDNEKLFF.

This clone was recorded a few times. The chain employs TRBV7-2 and TRBJ1-3; D gene uncertain. Germline V gives CDR1 SGHTA, CDR2 FQGNSA. The V end lost 5 bases, the J end lost 0 bases, and 11 bases lay between the germline ends. The CDR3 covers 15 residues. The CDR3 sequence: CASSPSTYSGNTIYF. For the CDR3, the DNA is TGTGCCAGCAGCCCGTCGACATACTCTGGAAACACCATATATTTT.

The rearrangement joins TRBV28 to TRBJ1-2, with 9 bases that match TRBD1. The J segment lost 8 bases and the V segment lost 3 bases, leaving 1 base of the junction unmatched. The CDR3 is made up of 12 amino acids. Germline CDR1 and CDR2: MDHEN and SYDVKM. The CDR3 protein is CASSFGTGGYTF. CDR3 coding DNA: TGTGCCAGCAGTTTCGGGACAGGGGGCTACACCTTC.

V is TRBV28 and J is TRBJ1-4; 7 nucleotides align to TRBD1. Trimming removed 5 bases from V and 7 bases from J; junction bases left unmatched: 10. CDR3 length: 15 amino acids. Per germline, CDR1 MDHEN and CDR2 SYDVKM. The DNA of the CDR3 is TGTGCCAGCAGTCCCTATGAGGGGGCGGGTGAAAAACTGTTTTTT. This sequence encodes CASSPYEGAGEKLFF.

The chain combines TRBV5-4 with TRBJ2-2, with 10 nucleotides matching TRBD1. The CDR3 is 15 amino acids. Germline V lookup: CDR1 SGHNT, CDR2 YYREEE (reference sequence). J gave up 6 bases and V 6 bases, and 8 bases lay outside the gene matches. The CDR3 here is CASNPGTGAPGELFF. CDR3 sequence (DNA): TGTGCCAGCAACCCCGGGACAGGGGCTCCCGGGGAGCTGTTTTTT.

This rearrangement joins TRBV19 to TRBJ1-1, with 9 bases aligning to TRBD1. Germline CDR1 and CDR2: LNHDA and SQIVND (reference sequence). V lost 6 bases and J lost 0; bases outside the gene matches: 11. The CDR3 is 17 residues long. The CDR3 region is CASRPRRDRVMNTEAFF. In DNA, the CDR3 is TGTGCCAGTAGGCCCAGACGGGACAGGGTGATGAACACTGAAGCTTTCTTT.

The chain couples TRBV9 to TRBJ2-1; 7 nucleotides agree with TRBD2. In germline, CDR1 is SGDLS, CDR2 YYNGEE. With 7 bases clipped from V and 7 bases from J, the junction kept 8 bases outside the gene matches. CDR3 size: 13 residues. The CDR3, as DNA: TGTGCCAGCTCAATGGGGGGGTTGAATGAGCAGTTCTTC. It yields the protein CASSMGGLNEQFF.

The gene calls are TRBV28 and TRBJ1-2; 7 nucleotides match TRBD1. This CDR3 spans 13 amino acids. After removal of 6 bases from V and 5 bases from J, the junction contained 6 bases not matched to a gene. Germline lookup yields CDR1 MDHEN and CDR2 SYDVKM. CDR3 sequence reads: CASSIDRVYGYTF. The CDR3 DNA follows: TGTGCCAGCAGCATCGACAGGGTTTATGGCTACACCTTC.

V is TRBV7-9 and J is TRBJ1-1; D is perhaps TRBD1 (6 bases). CDR3 size: 15 residues. The ends were cut back, 5 bases at V and 0 bases at J, with 13 bases in the middle. Per the germline V gene, CDR1 is SEHNR and CDR2 is FQNEAQ (reference sequence). The CDR3 nucleotides are TGTGCCAGCAGCAATGACAGGCACATGAACACTGAAGCTTTCTTT. This sequence encodes CASSNDRHMNTEAFF.

V is TRBV18 and J is TRBJ2-1; TRBD2 might be the D (6 bases). CDR3 length: 15 amino acids. CDR1 and CDR2 (germline): KGHSH, LQKENI. V was cut by 8 bases and J by 2 bases, with 16 bases left in between. CDR3 DNA: TGTGCCAGCGTTAGGGCTAGCGACACCTACAATGAGCAGTTCTTC. Amino acids: CASVRASDTYNEQFF.

The chain recombines TRBV20-1 with TRBJ2-1; D is undetermined. The germline gives CDR1 DFQATT, CDR2 SNEGSKA (reference sequence). V dropped 1 base and J dropped 8 bases, with 6 bases sitting between them. There are 11 residues in the CDR3. CDR3 loop: CSARVLYEQFF. The CDR3 DNA follows: TGCAGTGCTAGAGTTCTCTATGAGCAGTTCTTC.

The V call is TRBV2, the J call TRBJ2-3; TRBD2 aligns across 15 bases. The length of the CDR3 is 17 residues. Per germline, CDR1 SNHLY and CDR2 FYNNEI. J was trimmed by 3 bases and V by 6 bases; bases with no gene match: 7. CDR3: CASRGLAGGVRTDTQYF. CDR3 DNA: TGTGCCAGCAGGGGACTAGCGGGAGGTGTGCGGACAGATACGCAGTATTTT. Drawing the rest from reference TRBV2 and TRBJ2-3, the complete variable domain is EPEVTQTPSHQVTQMGQEVILRCVPISNHLYFYWYRQILGQKVEFLVSFYNNEISEKSEIFDDQFSVERPDGSNFTLKIRSTKLEDSAMYFCASRGLAGGVRTDTQYFGPGTRLTVL.